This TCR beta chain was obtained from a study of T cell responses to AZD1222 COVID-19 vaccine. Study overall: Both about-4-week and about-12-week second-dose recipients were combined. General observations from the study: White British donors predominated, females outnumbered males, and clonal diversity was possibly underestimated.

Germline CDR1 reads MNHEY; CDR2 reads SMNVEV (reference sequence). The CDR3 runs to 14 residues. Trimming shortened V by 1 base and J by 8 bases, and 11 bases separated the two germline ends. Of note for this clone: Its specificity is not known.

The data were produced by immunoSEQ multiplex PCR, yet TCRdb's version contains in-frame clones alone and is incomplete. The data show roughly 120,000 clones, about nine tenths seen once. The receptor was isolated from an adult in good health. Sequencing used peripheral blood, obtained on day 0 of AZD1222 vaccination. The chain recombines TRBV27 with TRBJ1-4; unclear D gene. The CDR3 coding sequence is TGTGCCAGCAGTTTATGGGCCGATCGGGAAAAACTGTTTTTT. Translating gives CASSLWADREKLFF.